This T cell receptor beta chain stems from a study of memory CD4+ T cells and cytomegalovirus serostatus. Study information: Donors were healthy Belgian adults, 8 to 10 CMV seropositive and 24 seronegative.

The sort gate was single viable CD3+CD4+CD8-CD45RO+ cells for memory CD4+ T cells. Donors' CMV status reflects serum IgG against pp150, pp28, p38, p52. CD4+ T cells were isolated by positive magnetic selection. CDR3 size: 14 residues. Trimming pared 3 bases from V and 3 bases from J, leaving 8 bases between. Per germline, CDR1 LNHDA and CDR2 SQIVND (reference sequence). Per the original data handling: After removing out-of-frame reads, around 2,000,000 distinct TCRbeta sequences remained. The assay was immunoSEQ multiplex PCR, and TCRdb's table has in-frame clones only and misses some. D and trimming were read from the DNA, whereas the V and J calls and clone size are those reported in that table. The profile shows roughly 50,000 clones, about four fifths of them singletons.

The sequenced sample was memory CD4+ T cells from blood. The rearrangement joins TRBV19 to TRBJ2-2, with a tentative D call TRBD2 (5 bases). The TCR sequence derives from an adult in good health and CMV-seronegative. Some clones in this sample may be carry-over from other donors' samples. The CDR3 sequence: CASSIGVDTGELFF. CDR3 coding DNA: TGTGCCAGTAGTATCGGGGTCGACACCGGGGAGCTGTTTTTT.